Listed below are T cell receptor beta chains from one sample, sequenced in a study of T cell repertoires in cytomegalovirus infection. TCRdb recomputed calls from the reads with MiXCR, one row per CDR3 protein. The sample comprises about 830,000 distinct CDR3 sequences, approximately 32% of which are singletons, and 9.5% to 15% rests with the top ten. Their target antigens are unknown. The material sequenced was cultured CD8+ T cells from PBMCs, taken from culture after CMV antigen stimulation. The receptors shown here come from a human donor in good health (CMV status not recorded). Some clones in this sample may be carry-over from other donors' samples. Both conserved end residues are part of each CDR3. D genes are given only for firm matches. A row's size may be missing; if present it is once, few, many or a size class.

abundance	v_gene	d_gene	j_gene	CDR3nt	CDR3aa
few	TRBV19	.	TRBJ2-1	TGTGCCAGTAGTATATTGGGAGGGGGCCCGGTAAATGAGCAGTTCTTC	CASSILGGGPVNEQFF
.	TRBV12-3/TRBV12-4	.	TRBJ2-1	TGTGCCAGCAGTCCAACCGTGGGGGGACAGTACAATGAGCAGTTCTTC	CASSPTVGGQYNEQFF
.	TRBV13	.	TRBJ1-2	TGTGCCAGCAGTTTTGGACGTCGGGACTATGGCTACACCTTC	CASSFGRRDYGYTF
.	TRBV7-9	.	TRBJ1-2	TGTGCCAGCACCTTTGTATCGGGGATGGACTATGGCTACACCTTC	CASTFVSGMDYGYTF
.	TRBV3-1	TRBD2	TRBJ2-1	TGTGCCAGCAGCCAGCGGGGGGCGGACGGTGAGCAGTTCTTC	CASSQRGADGEQFF
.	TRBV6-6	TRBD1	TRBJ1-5	TGTGCCAGCAGTTGGGACAGGTTAAGGGATCAGCCCCAGCATTTT	CASSWDRLRDQPQHF
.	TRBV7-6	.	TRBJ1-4	TGTGCCAGCAGCTTAGGGCAGGAGCCAGTTACTGAAAAACTGTTTTTT	CASSLGQEPVTEKLFF
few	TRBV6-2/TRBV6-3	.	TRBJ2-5	TGTGCCAGCAGTTACTCGGTAGAACTAGGACAGCCGTTCTCCGAGACCCAGTACTTC	CASSYSVELGQPFSETQYF
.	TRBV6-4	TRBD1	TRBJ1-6	TGTGCCAGCAGTGATTACACAGGGGGCAAATCACCCCTCCACTTT	CASSDYTGGKSPLHF
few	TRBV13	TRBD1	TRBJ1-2	TGTGCCAGCAGCACCCGGGACAGGGTTCTAAACTATGGCTACACCTTC	CASSTRDRVLNYGYTF
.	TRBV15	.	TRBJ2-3	TGTGCCACCAGCAGCGAGCTACCGGTCATCACAGATACGCAGTATTTT	CATSSELPVITDTQYF
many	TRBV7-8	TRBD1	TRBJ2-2	TGTGCCAGCAGCGCGGGACAGGGGCCCATCGAAGGCGGGGAGCTGTTTTTT	CASSAGQGPIEGGELFF
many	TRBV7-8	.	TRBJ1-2	TGTGCCAGCAAGGGCAACAACTATGGCTACACCTTC	CASKGNNYGYTF
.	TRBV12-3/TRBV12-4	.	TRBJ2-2	TGTGCCAGCAGTTTAGCGCCAGCCACCGGGGAGCTGTTTTTT	CASSLAPATGELFF
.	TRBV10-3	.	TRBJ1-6	TGTGCCATCAGGCCGGACAGTACCCACGCCTATAATTCACCCCTCCACTTT	CAIRPDSTHAYNSPLHF
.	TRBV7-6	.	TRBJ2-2	TGTGCCAGCAGCTTAAAGGCACCTACTAACACCGGGGAGCTGTTTTTT	CASSLKAPTNTGELFF
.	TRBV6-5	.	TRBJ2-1	TGTGCCAGCAGTTACTCGGATGCAGCGGTAAATGAGCAGTTCTTC	CASSYSDAAVNEQFF
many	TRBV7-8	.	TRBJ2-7	TGTGCCAGCAGTTCGGGGACAATTGTTACCTACGAGCAGTACTTC	CASSSGTIVTYEQYF
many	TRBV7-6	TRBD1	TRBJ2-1	TGTGCCAGCAGCTTCCCTGGACAGGGGGCGAAGCGGCACGATGAGCAGTTCTTC	CASSFPGQGAKRHDEQFF
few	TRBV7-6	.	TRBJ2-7	TGTGCCAGCAGCTTAGCCGGACTCCGGGACGAGCAGTACTTC	CASSLAGLRDEQYF
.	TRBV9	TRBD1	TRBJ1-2	TGTGCCAGCAGCGTTAGGACAGGGATCGATGGCTACACCTTC	CASSVRTGIDGYTF
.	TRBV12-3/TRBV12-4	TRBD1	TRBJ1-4	TGTGCCAGCACCATTCTCGGACAGGGGGCTGAAAAACTGTTTTTT	CASTILGQGAEKLFF
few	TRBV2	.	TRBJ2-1	TGTGCCAGCAGTGATGTATCTAGCTCCTACAATGAGCAGTTCTTC	CASSDVSSSYNEQFF
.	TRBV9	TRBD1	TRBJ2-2	TGTGCCAGCAGCAAAAGGACAGGGGGCGGGACCGGGGAGCTGTTTTTT	CASSKRTGGGTGELFF
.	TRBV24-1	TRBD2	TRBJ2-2	TGTGCCACCAGTGGAGCGGGGGAGAGGGCCGGGGAGCTGTTTTTT	CATSGAGERAGELFF
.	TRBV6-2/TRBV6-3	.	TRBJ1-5	TGTGCCAGCAGTTACCAACGACAGGTTTATAGCAATCAGCCCCAGCATTTT	CASSYQRQVYSNQPQHF
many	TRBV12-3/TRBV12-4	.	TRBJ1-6	TGTGCCAGCAGTTTCTTGAGTACGGGGAATTCACCCCTCCACTTT	CASSFLSTGNSPLHF
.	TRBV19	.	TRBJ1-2	TGTGCCAGTAAAACTAACTATGGCTACACCTTC	CASKTNYGYTF
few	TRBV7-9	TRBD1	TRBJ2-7	TGTGCCAGCAGCAACTCCGGGACAGGTGACTACGAGCAGTACTTC	CASSNSGTGDYEQYF